Given below is one TCR beta chain in context. This CDR3 has 14 residues. V shed 5 bases, J shed 4 bases, and the junction held 5 bases outside the gene matches. Germline V gene data show CDR1 as DFQATT and CDR2 as SNEGSKA (reference sequence). The sample belongs to a study of response to subunit inactivated influenza vaccine. A single record per CDR3 protein comes from TCRdb applying MiXCR to the RT-PCR reads. This sample has roughly 710,000 distinct CDR3 sequences, with 14% found just once. The TCR sequence derives from a man aged 50 or older who received an inactivated influenza vaccine. The sample in question was PBMCs from blood, obtained approximately 15 days before vaccination. The rearrangement joins TRBV20-1 to TRBJ2-7, with 13 bases fitting TRBD2. The CDR3 here is CSAGGLAGRYEQYF. The CDR3 coding sequence is TGCAGTGCTGGGGGACTAGCGGGAAGATACGAGCAGTACTTC.